Sequencing of this T cell receptor beta chain was carried out in a study of beta chain features in type 1 diabetes. Study details: Analysis included 100 million to 110 million sorted cells drawn from all samples.

The CDR3 extends over 16 amino acids. The ends lost 5 bases at V and 1 base at J; junction bases unmatched: 5. Germline loops: CDR1 SGHRS, CDR2 YFSETQ. General study findings and limits: Patients with Type 1 diabetes showed moderately but significantly shorter TCRB CDR3s in all four CD4+ subsets. PCR might pick shorter templates more often, in the same way for patients and controls.

This clone was counted between two and nine times. Its antigen remains unidentified. Every bit of the isolated RNA underwent reverse transcription, so sequencing read expressed TCRB transcripts. Assay: immunoSEQ multiplex PCR; the TCRdb copy retains only in-frame clones and omits some. The table includes hundreds of thousands of clones, approximately 10% detected once. Sequencing was performed on naive CD4+ T cells from blood. V and J are TRBV5-1 and TRBJ2-1, with 11 nucleotides matching TRBD1. The sequence was obtained from a man in his thirties or forties with type 1 diabetes. The CDR3 DNA sequence: TGCGCCAGCAGAGACGGACAGGGGGCTTCCTACAATGAGCAGTTCTTC. Translating it yields CASRDGQGASYNEQFF.